Listed below are T cell receptor beta chains from one sample, sequenced in a study of T cell responses to AZD1222 COVID-19 vaccine. Assay: immunoSEQ multiplex PCR; the TCRdb copy retains only in-frame clones and omits some. The data show about 160,000 clones, 94% seen once. The sample was peripheral blood, taken on day 0 of AZD1222 vaccination. These receptors all come from an adult in good health. Each CDR3 is given with its conserved first and last residue. D genes are given only for firm matches. A clone size is listed for some rows: how often the clone was seen (once, few, many), or a class if it is expanded.

V: TRBV6-2/TRBV6-3; size: few; D: .; J: TRBJ2-2; DNA: TGTGCCAGCAGTTATCCCGGTAGGCTGTTTTTT; CDR3: CASSYPGRLFF
V: TRBV7-6; size: .; D: .; J: TRBJ2-3; DNA: TGTGCCAGCAGCTTAAGTGAAGTGACGAGCACAGATACGCAGTATTTT; CDR3: CASSLSEVTSTDTQYF
V: TRBV4-3; size: .; D: TRBD2; J: TRBJ2-3; DNA: TGCGCCAGCAGCCAAGATAGGCTAGCGGGAGTCAGTACAGATACGCAGTATTTT; CDR3: CASSQDRLAGVSTDTQYF
V: TRBV9; size: .; D: TRBD1; J: TRBJ2-3; DNA: TGTGCCAGCAGCGTAGATGTGGGACAGGGGATCACAGATACGCAGTATTTT; CDR3: CASSVDVGQGITDTQYF
V: TRBV7-8; size: .; D: .; J: TRBJ2-5; DNA: TGTGCCAGCAGTTATGGACGCCGGTCGGGGGAGACCCAGTACTTC; CDR3: CASSYGRRSGETQYF
V: TRBV5-4; size: .; D: TRBD2; J: TRBJ2-1; DNA: TGTGCCAGCAGCTTGTCTAGCGGGAGGGCCGGCAATGAGCAGTTCTTC; CDR3: CASSLSSGRAGNEQFF
V: TRBV2; size: few; D: .; J: TRBJ1-1; DNA: TGTGCCAGCAGCTCCGACACTGAAGCTTTCTTT; CDR3: CASSSDTEAFF
V: TRBV12-5; size: few; D: .; J: TRBJ1-2; DNA: TGTGCTAGTGGTTTTCGCGCGACAGAAATATCCGGGTCGGACTATGGCTACACCTTC; CDR3: CASGFRATEISGSDYGYTF
V: TRBV10-3; size: .; D: .; J: TRBJ2-1; DNA: TGTGCCATCAGTGAGTCGAATATACCGGGACCTAGCCGGGGGGAGCAGTTCTTC; CDR3: CAISESNIPGPSRGEQFF
V: TRBV2; size: .; D: .; J: TRBJ1-1; DNA: TGTGCCAGCAGGGAGACAATGAACACTGAAGCTTTCTTT; CDR3: CASRETMNTEAFF
V: TRBV11-2; size: .; D: TRBD1; J: TRBJ1-5; DNA: TGTGCCAGCAGTCATACAGGGGGCACTCAGCCCCAGCATTTT; CDR3: CASSHTGGTQPQHF
V: TRBV23-1; size: .; D: .; J: TRBJ1-2; DNA: TGCGCCAGCAGTCAATTTGGGGGGGAGGCCCACTATGGCTACACCTTC; CDR3: CASSQFGGEAHYGYTF
V: TRBV5-1; size: .; D: TRBD2; J: TRBJ2-1; DNA: TGCGCCAGCAGCTTTAGCGGGAGAGGTAATGAGCAGTTCTTC; CDR3: CASSFSGRGNEQFF
V: TRBV11-3; size: once; D: .; J: TRBJ1-5; DNA: TGTGCCAGCAGCCCTCAGGGATCTGGCAATCAGCCCCAGCATTTT; CDR3: CASSPQGSGNQPQHF
V: TRBV7-6; size: .; D: .; J: TRBJ2-1; DNA: TGTGCCAGCAGCCCAACACGGGGTCGCTACAATGAGCAGTTCTTC; CDR3: CASSPTRGRYNEQFF
V: TRBV11-2; size: .; D: .; J: TRBJ1-2; DNA: TGTGCCAGCAGCTTAGAAGGGTTCTATGGCTACACCTTC; CDR3: CASSLEGFYGYTF
V: TRBV9; size: .; D: .; J: TRBJ1-2; DNA: TGTGCCAGCAGTTGGGGGGACAACAACTATGGCTACACCTTC; CDR3: CASSWGDNNYGYTF
V: TRBV2; size: .; D: .; J: TRBJ1-4; DNA: TGTGCCAGCTCACAGCGTATTGCTGAAAAACTGTTTTTT; CDR3: CASSQRIAEKLFF
V: TRBV4-2; size: once; D: .; J: TRBJ1-2; DNA: TGTGCCAGCAGCCCCCGGACGACAGCTAACTATGGCTACACCTTC; CDR3: CASSPRTTANYGYTF
V: TRBV15; size: .; D: TRBD1; J: TRBJ1-2; DNA: TGTGCCACCAGCAGGTTACAGGGGAACTATGGCTACACCTTC; CDR3: CATSRLQGNYGYTF
V: TRBV3-1/TRBV3-2; size: once; D: TRBD2; J: TRBJ2-5; DNA: TGTGCCAGCAGCCAAGCTGCTAGCGGGGGATTAGAGACCCAGTACTTC; CDR3: CASSQAASGGLETQYF
V: TRBV5-6; size: .; D: .; J: TRBJ1-2; DNA: TGTGCCAGCAGCAGGGTAGCGGTTGGCTACACCTTC; CDR3: CASSRVAVGYTF
V: TRBV6-2/TRBV6-3; size: .; D: .; J: TRBJ1-3; DNA: TGTGCCAGCAGTTACGGAGCGTCCTCTGGAAACACCATATATTTT; CDR3: CASSYGASSGNTIYF
V: TRBV18; size: .; D: TRBD2; J: TRBJ2-3; DNA: TGTGCCAGCTCACCACTCCCGCCTAGCGGGGAGGGAGATACGCAGTATTTT; CDR3: CASSPLPPSGEGDTQYF